Listed below are T cell receptor beta chains from one sample, sequenced in a study of blood T cell repertoires in COVID-19. The data were produced by immunoSEQ multiplex PCR, yet TCRdb's version contains in-frame clones alone and is incomplete. The sample carries about 120,000 clones, almost 90% recorded once. Sequenced material: peripheral blood. The receptors derive from a woman aged 45-65 years with active or convalescent COVID-19. Each CDR3 is given with its conserved first and last residue. The D gene is left open where the match is weak. Clone size is given for some rows only: seen once, a few or many times, or a class if the clone is expanded.

v_gene	d_gene	abundance	j_gene	CDR3aa	CDR3nt
TRBV5-5	TRBD2	NA	TRBJ2-5	CASSFLAGFQETQYF	TGTGCCAGCAGCTTCTTAGCGGGATTCCAAGAGACCCAGTACTTC
TRBV6-5	TRBD2	NA	TRBJ2-1	CASSYSTSGYEQFF	TGTGCCAGCAGTTACTCGACTAGCGGCTATGAGCAGTTCTTC
TRBV6-5	TRBD2	NA	TRBJ2-1	CASSPGLAGYNEQFF	TGTGCCAGCAGCCCGGGACTAGCGGGCTACAATGAGCAGTTCTTC
TRBV6-5	NA	NA	TRBJ1-1	CASRNTEAFF	TGTGCCAGTCGGAACACTGAAGCTTTCTTT
TRBV10-3	TRBD2	NA	TRBJ2-3	CATSTSGKSDTQYF	TGTGCCACCTCGACTAGCGGGAAATCAGATACGCAGTATTTT
TRBV28	TRBD1	NA	TRBJ2-7	CASSSPAGTGASYEQYF	TGTGCCAGCAGTTCTCCCGCCGGGACAGGGGCTTCCTACGAGCAGTACTTC
TRBV28	NA	NA	TRBJ2-7	CASSRQLPGQKYEQYF	TGTGCCAGCAGTCGACAGTTACCAGGGCAGAAATACGAGCAGTACTTC
TRBV29-1	TRBD1	once	TRBJ1-1	CSAGDRKNTEAFF	TGCAGCGCGGGGGACAGGAAGAACACTGAAGCTTTCTTT
TRBV27	TRBD1	NA	TRBJ1-1	CASSSGTGGRTEAFF	TGTGCCAGCAGTTCGGGGACAGGGGGGCGAACTGAAGCTTTCTTT
TRBV20-1	NA	NA	TRBJ2-3	CSASDMGLLRDTQYF	TGCAGTGCTAGTGATATGGGACTTCTTCGGGATACGCAGTATTTT
TRBV28	NA	NA	TRBJ1-1	CASSFGEMNTEAFF	TGTGCCAGCAGTTTCGGAGAGATGAACACTGAAGCTTTCTTT
TRBV11-3	TRBD1	NA	TRBJ2-1	CASSPGTGARNEQFF	TGTGCCAGCAGCCCGGGGACAGGGGCTCGGAATGAGCAGTTCTTC
TRBV19	NA	NA	TRBJ2-2	CASSIAGAGELFF	TGTGCCAGTAGTATAGCAGGGGCCGGGGAGCTGTTTTTT
TRBV9	NA	NA	TRBJ1-1	CASSQSPNTEAFF	TGTGCCAGCAGTCAAAGCCCGAACACTGAAGCTTTCTTT
TRBV30	NA	NA	TRBJ1-2	CAWSVIREPNYGYTF	TGTGCCTGGAGTGTAATCAGGGAACCTAACTATGGCTACACCTTC
TRBV18	NA	NA	TRBJ2-5	CASSPRVVSEETQYF	TGTGCCAGCTCACCACGGGTGGTTTCGGAGGAGACCCAGTACTTC
TRBV28	NA	NA	TRBJ1-4	CASSFAGEKLFF	TGTGCCAGCAGTTTTGCCGGGGAAAAACTGTTTTTT
TRBV7-6	TRBD1	NA	TRBJ1-5	CASSPGTGGFNQPQHF	TGTGCCAGCAGCCCGGGGACAGGGGGCTTCAATCAGCCCCAGCATTTT
TRBV29-1	NA	NA	TRBJ1-4	CSVEGGEGVGEKLFF	TGCAGCGTTGAAGGAGGAGAGGGGGTAGGCGAAAAACTGTTTTTT
TRBV7-9	NA	NA	TRBJ1-5	CASSLAGGNQPQHF	TGTGCCAGCAGCTTAGCAGGGGGCAATCAGCCCCAGCATTTT
TRBV6-6	NA	NA	TRBJ1-1	CASSPTGIGEAFF	TGTGCCAGCAGTCCCACGGGGATTGGTGAAGCTTTCTTT
TRBV6-1	NA	NA	TRBJ2-3	CASSDTLRGLGVDTQYF	TGTGCCAGCAGTGATACCTTGCGGGGATTGGGTGTGGATACGCAGTATTTT
TRBV24-1	NA	NA	TRBJ2-3	CATSDSNSGVGTDTQYF	TGTGCCACCAGTGATTCGAATTCGGGGGTCGGCACAGATACGCAGTATTTT
TRBV18	TRBD1	NA	TRBJ2-7	CASSPPGQAYEQYF	TGTGCCAGCTCACCACCGGGACAGGCGTACGAGCAGTACTTC
TRBV20-1	NA	NA	TRBJ2-3	CSARLDTQYF	TGCAGTGCTAGACTCGATACGCAGTATTTT
TRBV7-9	TRBD2	NA	TRBJ2-5	CASSSWRGDEETQYF	TGTGCCAGCAGCTCTTGGCGGGGGGACGAAGAGACCCAGTACTTC
TRBV20-1	TRBD1	NA	TRBJ1-6	CSASRQGFHF	TGCAGTGCTAGTCGACAGGGGTTCCACTTT
TRBV27	NA	NA	TRBJ1-6	CASSLSPGGGRGSPLHF	TGTGCCAGCAGTTTATCCCCCGGAGGAGGGCGCGGTTCACCCCTCCACTTT
TRBV7-8	NA	NA	TRBJ2-3	CASSLGYRQLTDTQYF	TGTGCCAGCAGCTTAGGGTACAGGCAGTTAACAGATACGCAGTATTTT
TRBV10-1	NA	NA	TRBJ2-1	CASRRLASRWNEQFF	TGCGCCAGCAGGCGTCTAGCGAGTCGGTGGAATGAGCAGTTCTTC
TRBV7-3	TRBD1	NA	TRBJ1-5	CASSPSTGQVSPELFQPQHF	TGTGCCAGCAGCCCCTCCACGGGACAGGTAAGTCCGGAGCTATTCCAGCCCCAGCATTTT
TRBV7-2	NA	NA	TRBJ2-1	CASSRGVSYNEQFF	TGTGCCAGCAGCCGCGGGGTTTCCTACAATGAGCAGTTCTTC
TRBV19	TRBD2	NA	TRBJ2-7	CASSISGRDYEQYF	TGTGCCAGTAGTATATCCGGGAGGGACTACGAGCAGTACTTC
TRBV14	TRBD1	NA	TRBJ1-4	CASSHRRGSTNEKLFF	TGTGCCAGCAGCCACCGCAGGGGGTCAACTAATGAAAAACTGTTTTTT
TRBV5-1	TRBD1	NA	TRBJ2-7	CASSLVGQGHEQYF	TGCGCCAGCAGCTTGGTCGGACAGGGCCACGAGCAGTACTTC
TRBV2	TRBD2	NA	TRBJ2-7	CASSDRGGGYEQYF	TGTGCCAGCAGTGATCGGGGGGGCGGGTACGAGCAGTACTTC
TRBV7-9	TRBD2	once	TRBJ2-1	CASSLEERGGSYNEQFF	TGTGCCAGCAGCTTAGAGGAACGGGGGGGCTCCTACAATGAGCAGTTCTTC
TRBV18	NA	NA	TRBJ1-2	CASSPGHLANYGYTF	TGTGCCAGCTCACCGGGACACTTGGCTAACTATGGCTACACCTTC
TRBV3-1/TRBV3-2	TRBD2	NA	TRBJ2-3	CASSQGGTSTDTQYF	TGTGCCAGCAGCCAGGGAGGGACTAGCACAGATACGCAGTATTTT
TRBV21-1	NA	NA	TRBJ2-7	CASSETGSSYEQYF	TGTGCCAGCAGCGAAACGGGAAGCTCCTACGAGCAGTACTTC
TRBV2	TRBD2	NA	TRBJ2-2	CASSEELAGSGELFF	TGTGCCAGCAGTGAAGAACTAGCGGGTTCCGGGGAGCTGTTTTTT
TRBV4-2	NA	NA	TRBJ1-2	CASSPTREVSYTF	TGTGCCAGCAGCCCGACAAGGGAGGTCAGCTACACCTTC
TRBV27	NA	NA	TRBJ1-1	CASAEAANTEAFF	TGTGCCTCAGCAGAGGCAGCGAACACTGAAGCTTTCTTT
TRBV28	NA	few	TRBJ1-2	CASSGRSTGKRNYGYTF	TGTGCCAGCAGTGGTCGTTCAACAGGGAAAAGGAACTATGGCTACACCTTC
TRBV5-5	TRBD1	once	TRBJ1-1	CASSFGQGAITEAFF	TGTGCCAGCAGTTTCGGACAGGGGGCGATCACTGAAGCTTTCTTT
TRBV18	TRBD2	NA	TRBJ2-3	CASSPPRTSGTTDTQYF	TGTGCCAGCTCACCTCCCAGGACTAGCGGAACCACAGATACGCAGTATTTT
TRBV11-2	NA	NA	TRBJ2-7	CASSPTSHEQYF	TGTGCCAGCAGCCCAACTAGCCACGAGCAGTACTTC
TRBV27	NA	NA	TRBJ1-4	CASSLRTNEKLFF	TGTGCCAGCAGTTTACGGACTAATGAAAAACTGTTTTTT
TRBV2	TRBD2	NA	TRBJ2-1	CASSDSLAGGYNEQFF	TGTGCCAGCAGTGACTCCCTAGCGGGGGGATACAATGAGCAGTTCTTC
TRBV7-8	TRBD1	few	TRBJ1-2	CASSPGTGHYTF	TGTGCCAGCAGCCCCGGGACAGGGCACTACACCTTC
TRBV9	NA	NA	TRBJ2-1	CASSDGLAEYNEQFF	TGTGCCAGCAGCGACGGGCTAGCCGAATACAATGAGCAGTTCTTC
TRBV5-4	TRBD2	NA	TRBJ2-1	CASSGGRLPAGGYNEQFF	TGTGCCAGCAGCGGGGGGAGGCTGCCAGCGGGAGGATACAATGAGCAGTTCTTC
TRBV28	NA	NA	TRBJ2-7	CASSLSVFGGYEQYF	TGTGCCAGCAGTTTATCCGTTTTTGGAGGCTACGAGCAGTACTTC
TRBV5-1	NA	NA	TRBJ1-5	CASRIDSNQPQHF	TGCGCCAGCAGAATAGATAGCAATCAGCCCCAGCATTTT
TRBV7-2	TRBD1	NA	TRBJ2-3	CASSFAQGGALDTQYF	TGTGCCAGCAGCTTCGCCCAAGGGGGCGCGTTAGATACGCAGTATTTT